This T cell receptor beta chain emerged from a study of shared clonotypes between healthy human individuals (dated by TCRdb to about 2020). Some background on the complete study: Three men and a couple of women, aged 18 to 49 years, made up the cohort. For each donor, three plates each were used for CD4 naive and CD4 memory, two plates were used for CD8 naive, and one plate was used for CD8 memory. To estimate repertoire size and how much clonotypes are shared between individuals, the study performed deep sequencing of blood TCR repertoires from about five healthy adults. Different laboratories and diverse techniques were used to prepare libraries and sequence TCR repertoires, to increase sequencing depth and limit assay-specific biases. Each donor's leukapheresis produced roughly between roughly 0.85 and 9.5 billion PBMCs.

Healthy HIV-negative adults with no recently reported acute infections or vaccinations were included as donors. All donors were Caucasian adults living in Nashville, Tennessee, USA. CD4+ T cells were enriched by magnetic negative selection, after which naive cells were positively selected on CD45RA and the negative fraction was taken as the memory subset. After blood collection by leukapheresis, PBMCs were isolated using Ficoll-Histopaque density gradient centrifugation and then cryopreserved in the vapor phase of liquid nitrogen. Analytical flow cytometry was used to check the purity and quantity of every magnetically sorted T cell population. From each sorted fraction, genomic DNA was isolated and quantified by UV absorbance on a Nanodrop 2000c. TCR CDR3 regions were amplified from genomic DNA by multiplex PCR using the deep immunoSEQ assay. For each cell subset, the extracted genomic DNA was distributed evenly across all wells of several immunoSEQ 96-well plates, and each plate served as one replicate. Each replicate PCR for sorted subsets received around 200 ng genomic DNA, equal to about 30,000 T cell genomes. Purified libraries were quantified with a Qubit 3.0 fluorometer, sized on a Bioanalyzer 2100, and re-quantified with the KAPA Library Quantification kit. A separate single-read 150-cycle Illumina NextSeq 550 flow cell was used to sequence each immunoSEQ 96-well plate. The original pipeline was this. Because only junctional sequences without quality scores were contained in the immunoSEQ output, filtering matching that applied to full-length reads could not be performed. To assign V/J genes and CDR3, sequences were annotated using PyIR, a Python wrapper for IgBLAST v1.9, with IMGT germline references. Reads were removed for weak V/J assignments (E-value above 1e-6), missing CDR3, stop codons, out-of-frame junctions, or ambiguous translated residues. V3J clonotypes were defined as sequences sharing an identical inferred V gene, J gene, and CDR3 amino acid sequence. The percentage overlap between two repertoires was calculated by dividing the number of shared unique clonotypes by the size of the smaller repertoire. Three approaches were used to assess repertoire richness: RTK rarefaction, the Chao1 estimator, and Recon v2.1 estimates of unobserved clonotypes. OLGA was used to compute generation probabilities for all TCRbeta clonotypes that the gDNA method yielded from a few donors. TCRdb mirrors the immuneACCESS table, restricted to in-frame sequences. Some clones are absent from its copies; in checked studies, under half trace to an unresolved V gene, and the reason for the others is unknown. The DNA was the basis for D and trimming; V, J and clone size are from that table. Recorded for this sample are 2 million to 3 million clones; 93% of them occurred a single time. The ten largest clones represent approximately 0.37% of the sample.

The full study reports these points: Even with the large sequencing depth, rarefaction of the sorted-subset datasets indicated that sequencing was incomplete. Across several donors, around 5% of naive CD4, 3% to 4% of naive CD8, around 2.1% of memory CD4, and around 0.4% of memory CD8 clonotypes were shared. Estimated clonotype richness was generally larger for naive than for memory subsets. Higher generation probabilities were observed for clonotypes shared by all four sorted-subset donors than for non-shared clonotypes. The small number of donors limited the genetic and exposure-history diversity represented. Based on pairwise subsampling, the degree of clonotype sharing among donors was expected to be affected by sequencing depth. Sampling was restricted to blood, and TCR repertoires in tissue are likely to differ from TCR repertoires in blood.

The sample holds a few counts of this clone. The antigen it recognizes is unknown. Base qualities are not recorded, but no much larger clone differs from it by a single base. V and J are trimmed by 4 bases and 1 base, and the gene matches miss 4 bases of the junction. The germline V gene yields SGHRS for CDR1 and YFSETQ for CDR2. The CDR3 runs 14 amino acids, cysteine and phenylalanine included. CDR3 DNA only is kept here, 42 bases in frame from base 1. The chain was built from TRBV5-1 and TRBJ1-1; a stretch of 7 junction bases matches TRBD1. This TCR derives from a man aged 18 to 30 in good health. Some clones in this sample may be carry-over from other donors' samples. Material: naive CD4+ T cells from PBMCs. The cell subset or site label for this specimen denotes: CD45RA+ positively selected. The DNA sequence is as follows: TGCGCCAGCAGCGGGGACAGACCGAACACTGAAGCTTTCTTT. It encodes CASSGDRPNTEAFF. Where the CDR3 stops, the reference TRBV5-1 and TRBJ1-1 genes take over; the full variable domain is KAGVTQTPRYLIKTRGQQVTLSCSPISGHRSVSWYQQTPGQGLQFLFEYFSETQRNKGNFPGRFSGRQFSNSRSEMNVSTLELGDSALYLCASSGDRPNTEAFFGQGTRLTVV.